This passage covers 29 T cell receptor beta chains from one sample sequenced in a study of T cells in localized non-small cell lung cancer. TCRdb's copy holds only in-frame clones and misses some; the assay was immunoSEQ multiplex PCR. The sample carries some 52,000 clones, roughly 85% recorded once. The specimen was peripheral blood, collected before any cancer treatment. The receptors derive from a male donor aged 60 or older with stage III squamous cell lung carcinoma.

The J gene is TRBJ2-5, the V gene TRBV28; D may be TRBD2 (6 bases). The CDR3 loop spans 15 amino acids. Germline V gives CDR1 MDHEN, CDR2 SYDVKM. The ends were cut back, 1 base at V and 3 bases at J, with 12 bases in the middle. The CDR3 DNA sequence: TGTGCCAGCAGTTTATTTGGTAGCGGAGAAGAGACCCAGTACTTC. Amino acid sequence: CASSLFGSGEETQYF. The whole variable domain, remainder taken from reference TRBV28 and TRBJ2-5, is DVKVTQSSRYLVKRTGEKVFLECVQDMDHENMFWYRQDPGLGLRLIYFSYDVKMKEKGDIPEGYSVSREKKERFSLILESASTNQTSMYLCASSLFGSGEETQYFGPGTRLLVL.

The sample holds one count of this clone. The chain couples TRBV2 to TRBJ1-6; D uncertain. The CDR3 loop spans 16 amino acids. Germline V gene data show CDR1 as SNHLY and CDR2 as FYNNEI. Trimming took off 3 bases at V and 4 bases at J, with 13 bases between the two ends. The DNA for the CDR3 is TGTGCCAGCAGTGAGGGCGCGCCGGGGTATAATTCACCCCTCCACTTT. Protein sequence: CASSEGAPGYNSPLHF.

DNA of the CDR3: TGTGCCAGCAGCCCACTGGAGGGGGTTTGGGCTTTCTTT. Amino acids: CASSPLEGVWAFF. This sequence joins TRBV11-2 and TRBJ1-1, with D possibly TRBD1 on 6 matching bases. Looked up from germline, CDR1 is SGHAT and CDR2 is FQNNGV. Trimming cost V 5 bases and J 11 bases, with 18 bases left between them. The CDR3 totals 13 residues.

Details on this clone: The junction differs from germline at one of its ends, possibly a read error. In DNA, the CDR3 is TGTGCCAGCTCATCACCCACCCGCGAAAAACTGTTTTTT. Translation gives CASSSPTREKLFF. The chain recombines TRBV18 with TRBJ1-4; no definite D call. Germline lookup yields CDR1 KGHSH and CDR2 LQKENI. The CDR3 has 13 residues.

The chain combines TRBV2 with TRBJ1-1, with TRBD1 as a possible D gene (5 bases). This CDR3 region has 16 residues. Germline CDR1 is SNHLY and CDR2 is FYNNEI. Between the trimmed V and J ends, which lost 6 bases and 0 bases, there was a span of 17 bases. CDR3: CASSDDGRDMNTEAFF. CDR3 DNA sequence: TGTGCCAGCAGCGACGATGGCAGGGATATGAACACTGAAGCTTTCTTT.

The CDR3 DNA reads as TGTGCCAGCAGCCCCCTCGGTGGCTATGGCTACACCTTC. Translated: CASSPLGGYGYTF. The V gene is TRBV7-3, the J gene TRBJ1-2; D call uncertain. The germline gives CDR1 SGHTA, CDR2 FQGTGA. The V end lost 5 bases, the J end lost 4 bases, and 11 bases lay between the germline ends. There are 13 residues in the CDR3.

The CDR3 region has the DNA TGTGCCAGTAGTATGGGACCGGGGACAGGGGTTCGCACTGAAGCTTTCTTT. Its protein product is CASSMGPGTGVRTEAFF. V usage is TRBV19 and J usage is TRBJ1-1; 10 positions match TRBD1. Germline-derived CDR1 and CDR2 are LNHDA and SQIVND (reference sequence). Trimming cost V 3 bases and J 4 bases; bases outside gene matches: 11. There are 17 residues in the CDR3.

This CDR3 reads CASTYSGHSSYEQYF. CDR3 DNA: TGTGCCAGTACCTATAGCGGGCACAGCTCCTACGAGCAGTACTTC. V usage is TRBV19 and J usage is TRBJ2-7, with 7 bases matching TRBD2. Germline loops: CDR1 LNHDA, CDR2 SQIVND (reference sequence). This CDR3 is built from 15 residues. V shed 7 bases, J shed 0 bases, and the junction held 9 bases outside the gene matches.

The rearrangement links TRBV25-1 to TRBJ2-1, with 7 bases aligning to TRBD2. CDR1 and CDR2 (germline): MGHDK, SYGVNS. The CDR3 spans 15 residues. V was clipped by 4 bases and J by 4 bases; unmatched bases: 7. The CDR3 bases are TGTGCCAGCAGTGTTACGGGGGGAGGTTACAATGAGCAGTTCTTC. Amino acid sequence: CASSVTGGGYNEQFF.

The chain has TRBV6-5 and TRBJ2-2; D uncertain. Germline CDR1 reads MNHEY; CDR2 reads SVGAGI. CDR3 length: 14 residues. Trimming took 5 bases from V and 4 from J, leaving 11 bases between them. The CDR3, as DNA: TGTGCCAGCAGTACACCATACAGCACCGGGGAGCTGTTTTTT. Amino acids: CASSTPYSTGELFF.

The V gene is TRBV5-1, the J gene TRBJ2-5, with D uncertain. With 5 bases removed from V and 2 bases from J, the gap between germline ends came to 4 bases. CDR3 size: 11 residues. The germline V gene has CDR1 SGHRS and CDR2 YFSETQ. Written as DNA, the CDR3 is TGCGCCAGCAGAGTACAAGAGACCCAGTACTTC. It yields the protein CASRVQETQYF.

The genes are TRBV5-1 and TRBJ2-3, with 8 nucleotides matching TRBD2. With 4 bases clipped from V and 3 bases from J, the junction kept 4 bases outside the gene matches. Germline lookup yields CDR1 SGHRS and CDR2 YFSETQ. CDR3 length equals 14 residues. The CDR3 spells CASSAASGTDTQYF. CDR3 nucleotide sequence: TGCGCCAGCAGCGCGGCTAGCGGGACAGATACGCAGTATTTT. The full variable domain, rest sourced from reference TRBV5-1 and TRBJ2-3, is KAGVTQTPRYLIKTRGQQVTLSCSPISGHRSVSWYQQTPGQGLQFLFEYFSETQRNKGNFPGRFSGRQFSNSRSEMNVSTLELGDSALYLCASSAASGTDTQYFGPGTRLTVL.

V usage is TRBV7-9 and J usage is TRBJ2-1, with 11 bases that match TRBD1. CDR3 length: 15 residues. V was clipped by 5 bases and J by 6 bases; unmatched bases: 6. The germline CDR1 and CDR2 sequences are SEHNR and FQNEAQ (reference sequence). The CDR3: CASSLGQGAFNEQFF. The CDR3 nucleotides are TGTGCCAGCAGCCTTGGACAGGGGGCTTTCAATGAGCAGTTCTTC. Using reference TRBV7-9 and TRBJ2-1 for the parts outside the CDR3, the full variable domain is DTGVSQNPRHKITKRGQNVTFRCDPISEHNRLYWYRQTLGQGPEFLTYFQNEAQLEKSRLLSDRFSAERPKGSFSTLEIQRTEQGDSAMYLCASSLGQGAFNEQFFGPGTRLTVL.

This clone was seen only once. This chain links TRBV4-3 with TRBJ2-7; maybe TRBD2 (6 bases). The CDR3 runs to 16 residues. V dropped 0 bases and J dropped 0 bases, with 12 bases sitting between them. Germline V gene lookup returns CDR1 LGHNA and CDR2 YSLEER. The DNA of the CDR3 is TGCGCCAGCAGCCAAGATCCACGGGAGAGCTCCTACGAGCAGTACTTC. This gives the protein CASSQDPRESSYEQYF.

As DNA, the CDR3 is TGTGCCAGCTCCTCGGACAGGGGAGGAGGTAATTCACCCCTCCACTTT. Translated: CASSSDRGGGNSPLHF. This chain connects TRBV18 to TRBJ1-6; 9 nucleotides agree with TRBD1. This CDR3 has 16 amino acids. Germline loops: CDR1 KGHSH, CDR2 LQKENI. Unmatched junction bases numbered 9, after V lost 6 bases and J lost 6 bases.

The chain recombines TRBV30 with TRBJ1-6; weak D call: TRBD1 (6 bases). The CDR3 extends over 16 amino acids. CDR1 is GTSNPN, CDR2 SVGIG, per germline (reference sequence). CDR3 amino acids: CGGGREGSLGSSPLHF. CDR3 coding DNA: TGTGGAGGGGGACGCGAGGGATCCCTGGGGAGCTCACCCCTCCACTTT.

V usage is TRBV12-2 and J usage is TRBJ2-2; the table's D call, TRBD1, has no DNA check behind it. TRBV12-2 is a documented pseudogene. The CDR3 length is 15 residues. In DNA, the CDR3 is TGTGCAAGTCGCTTTCGGACAACGAACACCGGGGAGCTGTTTTTT. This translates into CASRFRTTNTGELFF.

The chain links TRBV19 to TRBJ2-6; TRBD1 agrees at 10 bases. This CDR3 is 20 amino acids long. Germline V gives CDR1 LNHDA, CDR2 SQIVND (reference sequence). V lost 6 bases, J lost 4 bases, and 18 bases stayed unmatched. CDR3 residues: CASRRKATGGVLPGANVLTF. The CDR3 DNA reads TGTGCCAGTAGACGAAAGGCGACAGGGGGCGTGCTCCCCGGGGCCAACGTCCTGACTTTC.

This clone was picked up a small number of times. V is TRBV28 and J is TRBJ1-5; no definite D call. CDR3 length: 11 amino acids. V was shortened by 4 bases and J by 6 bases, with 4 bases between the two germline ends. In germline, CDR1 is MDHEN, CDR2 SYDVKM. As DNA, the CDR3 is TGTGCCAGCAGTTATAGTCAGCCCCAGCATTTT. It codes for CASSYSQPQHF.

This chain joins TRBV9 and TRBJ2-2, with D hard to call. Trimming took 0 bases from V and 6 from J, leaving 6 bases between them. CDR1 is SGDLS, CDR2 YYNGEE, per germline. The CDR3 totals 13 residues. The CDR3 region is CASSVAQAGELFF. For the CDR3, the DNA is TGTGCCAGCAGCGTAGCCCAGGCCGGGGAGCTGTTTTTT. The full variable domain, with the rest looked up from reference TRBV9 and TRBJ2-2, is DSGVTQTPKHLITATGQRVTLRCSPRSGDLSVYWYQQSLDQGLQFLIQYYNGEERAKGNILERFSAQQFPDLHSELNLSSLELGDSALYFCASSVAQAGELFFGEGSRLTVL.

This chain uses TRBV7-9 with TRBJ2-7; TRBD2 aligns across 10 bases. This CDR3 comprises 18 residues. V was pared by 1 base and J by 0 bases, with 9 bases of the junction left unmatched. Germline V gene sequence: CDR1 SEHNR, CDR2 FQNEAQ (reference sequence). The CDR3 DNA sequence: TGTGCCAGCAGCTTAGGGGGGAGGACTAGCGGTAGCTCCTACGAGCAGTACTTC. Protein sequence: CASSLGGRTSGSSYEQYF.

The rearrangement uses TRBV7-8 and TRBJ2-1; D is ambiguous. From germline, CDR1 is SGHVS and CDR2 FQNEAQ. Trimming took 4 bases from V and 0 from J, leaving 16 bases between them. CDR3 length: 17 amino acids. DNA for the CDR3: TGTGCCAGCAGCTCGATCCTTAGCAGCCGCTCCTACAATGAGCAGTTCTTC. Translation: CASSSILSSRSYNEQFF.

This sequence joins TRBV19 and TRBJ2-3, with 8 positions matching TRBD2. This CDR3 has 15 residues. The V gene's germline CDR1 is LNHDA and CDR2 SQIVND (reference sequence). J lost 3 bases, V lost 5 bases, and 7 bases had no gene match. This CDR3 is CASSPSGPNTDTQYF. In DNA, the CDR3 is TGTGCCAGTAGTCCTAGCGGGCCTAATACAGATACGCAGTATTTT.

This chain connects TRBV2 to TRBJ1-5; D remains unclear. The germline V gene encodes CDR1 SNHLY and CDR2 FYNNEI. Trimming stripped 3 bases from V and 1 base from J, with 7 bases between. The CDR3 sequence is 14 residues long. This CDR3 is CASSEIVSNQPQHF. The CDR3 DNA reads TGTGCCAGCAGTGAGATCGTGAGCAATCAGCCCCAGCATTTT.

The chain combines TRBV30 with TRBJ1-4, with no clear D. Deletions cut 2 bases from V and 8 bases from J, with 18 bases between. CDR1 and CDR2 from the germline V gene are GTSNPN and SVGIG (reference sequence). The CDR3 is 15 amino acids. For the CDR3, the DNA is TGTGCCTGGAGTTCCCCCGGCCCCCTGCGAGAAAAACTGTTTTTT. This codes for CAWSSPGPLREKLFF. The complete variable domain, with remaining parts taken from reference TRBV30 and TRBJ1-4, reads SQTIHQWPATLVQPVGSPLSLECTVEGTSNPNLYWYRQAAGRGLQLLFYSVGIGQISSEVPQNLSASRPQDRQFILSSKKLLLSDSGFYLCAWSSPGPLREKLFFGSGTQLSVL.

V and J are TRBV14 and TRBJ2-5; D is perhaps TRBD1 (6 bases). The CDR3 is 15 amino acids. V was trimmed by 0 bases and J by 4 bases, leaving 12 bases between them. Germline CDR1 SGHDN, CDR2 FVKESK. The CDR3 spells CASSQDWGRGETQYF. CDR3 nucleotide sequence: TGTGCCAGCAGCCAAGATTGGGGCAGGGGAGAGACCCAGTACTTC.

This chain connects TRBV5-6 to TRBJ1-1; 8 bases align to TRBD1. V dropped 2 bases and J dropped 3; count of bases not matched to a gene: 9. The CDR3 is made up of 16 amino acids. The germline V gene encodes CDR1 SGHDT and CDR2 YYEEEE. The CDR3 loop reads CASSFGTGGMDTEAFF. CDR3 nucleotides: TGTGCCAGCAGCTTTGGAACAGGGGGTATGGACACTGAAGCTTTCTTT. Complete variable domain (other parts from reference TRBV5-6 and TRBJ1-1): DAGVTQSPTHLIKTRGQQVTLRCSPKSGHDTVSWYQQALGQGPQFIFQYYEEEERQRGNFPDRFSGHQFPNYSSELNVNALLLGDSALYLCASSFGTGGMDTEAFFGQGTRLTVV.

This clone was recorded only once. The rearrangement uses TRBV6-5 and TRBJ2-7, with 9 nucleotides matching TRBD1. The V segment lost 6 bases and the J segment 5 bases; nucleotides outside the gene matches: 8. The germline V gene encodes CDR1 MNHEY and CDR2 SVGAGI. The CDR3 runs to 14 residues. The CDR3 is CASSRRTGEDEQYF. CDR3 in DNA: TGTGCCAGCAGCCGACGGACAGGGGAAGACGAGCAGTACTTC.

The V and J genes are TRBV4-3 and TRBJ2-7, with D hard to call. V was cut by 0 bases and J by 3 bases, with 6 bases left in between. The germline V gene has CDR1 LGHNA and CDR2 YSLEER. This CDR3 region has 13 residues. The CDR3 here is CASSQDLVYEQYF. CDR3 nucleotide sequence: TGCGCCAGCAGCCAAGATCTGGTCTACGAGCAGTACTTC.